This T cell receptor beta chain is from a study of blood T cell repertoires in COVID-19. For the study at large: Samples representing acute and convalescent COVID-19 were sourced from the United States, Italy and Spain. The cDNA or gDNA used as material had been derived from T cells, B-cell-depleted T cells, or PBMCs.

In the original processing: Estimated nucleated cell counts came from reference gene primer amplification. Clones were sequenced by immunoSEQ multiplex PCR, and TCRdb holds only the in-frame ones, with some missing. V and J calls and clone size come straight from that table; D and trimming were deduced from the DNA. Among roughly 90,000 clones listed, about 90% were seen once. V shed 3 bases and J shed 3 bases, with 13 bases lying between them. This CDR3 has 15 residues. Germline V gene data show CDR1 as SGHAT and CDR2 as FQNNGV. V and J are TRBV11-2 and TRBJ2-3; the D gene is possibly TRBD1 (6 bases). The sequencing input was peripheral blood. The source is a human donor in a cohort sampled during active COVID-19. The CDR3 bases are TGTGCCAGCAGCTTTCTACAGGGTGGGACAGATACGCAGTATTTT. Translated: CASSFLQGGTDTQYF. The variable domain in full, with the rest retrieved from reference TRBV11-2 and TRBJ2-3, is EAGVAQSPRYKIIEKRQSVAFWCNPISGHATLYWYQQILGQGPKLLIQFQNNGVVDDSQLPKDRFSAERLKGVDSTLKIQPAKLEDSAVYLCASSFLQGGTDTQYFGPGTRLTVL.